Listed here are 18 T cell receptor beta chains from one sample, sequenced in a study of T cells in Graves' hyperthyroidism and ophthalmopathy (dated by TCRdb to about 2019). Library method: multiplex PCR. This sample was sequenced with an Illumina HiSeq 2000. The TCR beta CDR3 regions were amplified from the RNA transcripts. The first round of RT-PCR for the TCR CDR3 was performed with the HTBI primer set and the Qiagen OneStep RT-PCR kit. TCRdb reran the public reads through fastp at Q25 and MiXCR, keeping productive beta chains. For every CDR3 protein sequence, its rows merge into one entry that carries the most common genes and DNA. This sample gives around 800,000 distinct CDR3 sequences in total; 35% to 40% of them show up just once. The top ten constitute approximately 8.7% of the sample. Sequencing was carried out using blood. These receptors originate from a man aged 18 to 30 with Graves' hyperthyroidism.

This clonotype has a handful of counts. The J gene is TRBJ2-7, the V gene TRBV7-9; a weak D match, TRBD2 (6 bases). The CDR3 loop spans 13 amino acids. The V and J ends lost 5 bases and 2 bases respectively, with 10 bases between them. CDR1 is SEHNR, CDR2 FQNEAQ, per germline (reference sequence). The CDR3 DNA is TGTGCCAGCAGCGGACTAACTGCCTACGAGCAGTACTTC. It encodes CASSGLTAYEQYF.

The chain carries TRBV29-1 and TRBJ1-2; 7 bases agree with TRBD1. Germline V gives CDR1 SQVTM, CDR2 ANQGSEA. The CDR3 runs to 12 residues. CDR3 amino acids: CRLTGTDYGYTF. DNA of the CDR3: TGCAGGCTGACCGGGACAGACTATGGCTACACCTTC.

As to this clonotype: Since a much larger clone is just one base distant, this may be a read error. The V and J genes are TRBV12-3 or TRBV12-4 and TRBJ1-5; 7 bases are a match to TRBD1. J gave up 5 bases and V 2 bases, and 6 bases lay outside the gene matches. CDR3 length: 15 amino acids. In DNA form, the CDR3 reads TGTGCCAGCAGTTTACGACAGGGAGGCGATCAGCCCCAGCATTTT. It is translated as CASSLRQGGDQPQHF.

This clonotype has a handful of counts. The chain links TRBV12-3 or TRBV12-4 to TRBJ1-2; TRBD1 agrees at 8 bases. The ends lost 2 bases at V and 5 bases at J; junction bases unmatched: 7. The CDR3 has 15 amino acids. The CDR3 sequence is CASSLRWQGAYGYTF. In DNA form, the CDR3 reads TGTGCCAGCAGTTTAAGGTGGCAGGGGGCTTATGGCTACACCTTC.

The V and J genes are TRBV12-5 and TRBJ2-2; 8 nucleotides agree with TRBD1. CDR3 length equals 21 residues. V lost 0 bases to trimming and J lost 5 bases; unmatched junction nucleotides: 20. Germline V gene sequence: CDR1 LGHNT, CDR2 FRNRAP. CDR3 DNA sequence: TGTGCTAGTGGTTTGGTACTGGGGGGCGAACAGGGGGTAGGAGGAACCGGGGAGCTGTTTTTT. It codes for CASGLVLGGEQGVGGTGELFF. Supplemented by reference TRBV12-5 and TRBJ2-2, the full variable domain reads DARVTQTPRHKVTEMGQEVTMRCQPILGHNTVFWYRQTMMQGLELLAYFRNRAPLDDSGMPKDRFSAEMPDATLATLKIQPSEPRDSAVYFCASGLVLGGEQGVGGTGELFFGEGSRLTVL.

This clonotype was observed a few times. The chain recombines TRBV20-1 with TRBJ2-7, with TRBD1 matching 7 bases. V was pared by 5 bases and J by 5 bases, with 9 bases of the junction left unmatched. Germline CDR1 is DFQATT and CDR2 is SNEGSKA (reference sequence). The CDR3 is 13 residues long. DNA for the CDR3: TGCAGTGCTGAACCAGGACAGGTGGACGAGCAGTACTTC. Translation: CSAEPGQVDEQYF.

This clonotype was seen repeatedly, ten times or more. The chain recombines TRBV7-9 with TRBJ1-4, with a tentative D call TRBD1 (6 bases). The germline V gene has CDR1 SEHNR and CDR2 FQNEAQ (reference sequence). The germline V and J ends were trimmed by 6 bases and 10 bases, with 12 bases remaining between them. The CDR3 consists of 12 residues. The CDR3 DNA reads TGTGCCAGCAGTCCCGAGGGGGGAAAACTGTTTTTT. Amino acid sequence: CASSPEGGKLFF.

This sequence joins TRBV7-2 and TRBJ1-4, with D perhaps matching TRBD1 (6 bases). V lost 5 bases and J 15 bases, leaving 19 bases between the germline ends. The germline CDR1 and CDR2 sequences are SGHTA and FQGNSA. This CDR3 region has 13 residues. The CDR3 DNA reads as TGTGCCAGCAGCACGGGACAAGGGCGGCGGTTGTTTTTT. Residues: CASSTGQGRRLFF.

This clonotype was counted a single time. A much more abundant neighbour one base away suggests this may be a read error. The chain joins TRBV15 to TRBJ2-7, with D possibly called TRBD1 or TRBD2 (5 bases each). This CDR3 is built from 12 residues. From germline, CDR1 is LNHNV and CDR2 YYDKDF (reference sequence). The CDR3 coding sequence is TGTGCCACCAGCAGAGAAAACGGGGCTGAGCACTTC. It is translated as CATSRENGAEHF.

The V and J genes are TRBV7-9 and TRBJ2-2; unclear D gene. The CDR3 totals 14 residues. Trimming left V 5 bases short and J 7 bases short, with 14 bases between. Germline lookup yields CDR1 SEHNR and CDR2 FQNEAQ (reference sequence). Here the CDR3 DNA reads TGTGCCAGCAGCCAAGAATCCGAACGCGGGGAGCTGTTTTTT. Translated, it gives CASSQESERGELFF. Together with reference TRBV7-9 and TRBJ2-2, the CDR3 gives the full variable domain: DTGVSQNPRHKITKRGQNVTFRCDPISEHNRLYWYRQTLGQGPEFLTYFQNEAQLEKSRLLSDRFSAERPKGSFSTLEIQRTEQGDSAMYLCASSQESERGELFFGEGSRLTVL.

This clonotype showed up just once. The junction and the germline gene differ at one end; a read error may be behind it. This rearrangement joins TRBV7-9 to TRBJ2-7; D perhaps matches TRBD2 (6 bases). Germline assignment: CDR1 SEHNR and CDR2 FQNEAQ (reference sequence). The CDR3 is 15 residues long. CDR3 sequence: CACSPRTGESHEQYF. The CDR3 DNA follows: TGTGCCTGCAGCCCGAGGACGGGGGAGTCTCACGAGCAGTACTTC.

On this clonotype itself: Being one base from a much bigger clone, this may be a read error. J is TRBJ2-5 and V is TRBV7-9; D gene uncertain. Between the trimmed V and J ends, which lost 1 base and 3 bases, there was a span of 3 bases. From germline, CDR1 is SEHNR and CDR2 FQNEAQ (reference sequence). CDR3 size: 12 residues. The chain's CDR3 is CASSLDEETQYF. The CDR3 bases are TGTGCCAGCAGCTTAGACGAAGAGACCCAGTACTTC.

The rearrangement joins TRBV2 to TRBJ1-4; D remains ambiguous. V was pared by 3 bases and J by 7 bases, with 9 bases between. CDR1 and CDR2 from the germline V gene are SNHLY and FYNNEI. This CDR3 has 13 residues. The CDR3 reads CASSDEDAEKLFF. The CDR3 region has the DNA TGTGCCAGCAGTGACGAGGACGCTGAAAAACTGTTTTTT.

This sequence joins TRBV11-2 and TRBJ2-5; maybe TRBD2 (6 bases). The CDR3 runs to 14 residues. Germline values: CDR1 SGHAT, CDR2 FQNNGV. V was shortened by 6 bases and J by 1 base, with 12 bases between the two germline ends. The CDR3 coding sequence is TGTGCCAGCAGTCCCTCGGGACTCCAAGAGACCCAGTACTTC. This sequence encodes CASSPSGLQETQYF.

This clonotype was found once. This chain connects TRBV25-1 to TRBJ1-2; TRBD1 might be the D (5 bases). This CDR3 contains 16 residues. CDR1 is MGHDK and CDR2 is SYGVNS in the germline V gene. The V end lost 5 bases, the J end lost 4 bases, and 20 bases lay between the germline ends. In nucleotides, the CDR3 is TGTGCCAGCAGTCCCACACCCTGGGGGGGTGCCTATGGCTACACCTTC. The encoded protein is CASSPTPWGGAYGYTF.

Comment on this clonotype: One end of the junction is discordant with germline, which a read error may explain. The J gene is TRBJ2-5, the V gene TRBV7-2; D possibly corresponds to TRBD1 (6 bases). Per germline, CDR1 SGHTA and CDR2 FQGNSA. This CDR3 has 9 residues. CDR3 region: CASSSSTGF. The CDR3 DNA reads TGTGCCAGCAGCTCCTCTACAGGGTTC.

The chain is built from TRBV11-3 and TRBJ1-2; D is unresolved. The CDR3 runs 15 residues. Looked up from germline, CDR1 is SGHNT and CDR2 is YENEEA. V gave up 1 base and J gave up 0 bases, with 9 bases separating them. The CDR3 nucleotides read TGTGCCAGCAGCTTAGGGGGTCCAACTAACTATGGCTACACCTTC. It specifies CASSLGGPTNYGYTF.

This clonotype has ten or more counts. The J gene is TRBJ1-2, the V gene TRBV9, with 7 bases fitting TRBD1. Germline CDR1 is SGDLS and CDR2 is YYNGEE. The junction had 3 bases not matched to a gene; V was cut back by 2 bases and J by 2 bases. The CDR3 contains 14 residues. The CDR3 nucleotides read TGTGCCAGCAGCGTGGACAGGCAGAACTATGGCTACACCTTC. Protein: CASSVDRQNYGYTF.